The 19 T cell receptor beta chains below were found in one sample sequenced in a study of T cell clones after liver transplantation. This table comes from immunoSEQ multiplex PCR, and its TCRdb copy is limited to in-frame clones, with some not included. Of about 70,000 clones listed, about 80% are singletons. This material consisted of CD4+ T cells from blood, taken 12 months after liver transplant. These TCRs come from a human patient who received a liver transplant. Some T cells may be provided by the graft donor.

The rearrangement links TRBV27 to TRBJ1-3; 9 bases map to TRBD1. CDR1 and CDR2 from the germline V gene are MNHEY and SMNVEV (reference sequence). V lost 5 bases to trimming and J lost 5 bases; unmatched junction nucleotides: 10. The CDR3 is 16 residues long. The CDR3 region is CASSPFWDRARNTIYF. In DNA, the CDR3 is TGTGCCAGCAGTCCGTTCTGGGACAGGGCAAGAAACACCATATATTTT.

The chain has TRBV7-6 and TRBJ1-1, with 7 bases lining up with TRBD1. The V segment lost 6 bases and the J segment 5 bases; nucleotides outside the gene matches: 12. The CDR3 runs to 15 residues. CDR1 is SGHVS and CDR2 is FNYEAQ in the germline V gene. CDR3 DNA sequence: TGTGCCAGCAGTCGAGACAGGGCATGGAGGACTGAAGCTTTCTTT. This translates into CASSRDRAWRTEAFF.

This chain links TRBV11-1 with TRBJ2-5, with 8 bases aligning to TRBD1. The junction had 2 bases not matched to a gene; V was cut back by 4 bases and J by 4 bases. CDR3 size: 13 residues. CDR1 is SGHAT, CDR2 FQDESV, per germline (reference sequence). DNA for the CDR3: TGTGCCAGCAGCTGGACAGGGTTAGAGACCCAGTACTTC. This encodes CASSWTGLETQYF. Full variable domain (remainder filled in from reference TRBV11-1 and TRBJ2-5): EAEVAQSPRYKITEKSQAVAFWCDPISGHATLYWYRQILGQGPELLVQFQDESVVDDSQLPKDRFSAERLKGVDSTLKIQPAELGDSAMYLCASSWTGLETQYFGPGTRLLVL.

This chain joins TRBV28 and TRBJ1-3; TRBD1 might be the D (5 bases). Trimming removed 3 bases from V and 3 bases from J, with 15 bases in between. Germline values: CDR1 MDHEN, CDR2 SYDVKM. The length of the CDR3 is 16 residues. The CDR3 here is CASSLLGAAFGNTIYF. CDR3 DNA sequence: TGTGCCAGCAGTTTGCTCGGGGCCGCTTTTGGAAACACCATATATTTT.

This clone appeared a few times. The CDR3 DNA is TGTGCCAGCAGCGTACGGACAGGGAACACTGAAGCTTTCTTT. As protein: CASSVRTGNTEAFF. This chain joins TRBV7-2 and TRBJ1-1, with TRBD1 matching 7 bases. Germline trimming cut 5 bases from V and 1 base from J; bases unmatched to any gene: 4. CDR1 SGHTA and CDR2 FQGNSA come from the germline V gene. CDR3 size: 14 residues.

V usage is TRBV5-1 and J usage is TRBJ2-7; D unclear. The ends were cut back, 2 bases at V and 12 bases at J, with 6 bases in the middle. Germline V gene sequence: CDR1 SGHRS, CDR2 YFSETQ. This CDR3 is 9 amino acids long. DNA for the CDR3: TGCGCCAGCAGCTTTTTACGGTACTTC. Translating it yields CASSFLRYF. The full variable domain, completed using reference TRBV5-1 and TRBJ2-7, is KAGVTQTPRYLIKTRGQQVTLSCSPISGHRSVSWYQQTPGQGLQFLFEYFSETQRNKGNFPGRFSGRQFSNSRSEMNVSTLELGDSALYLCASSFLRYFGPGTRLTVT.

The CDR3 nucleotides read TGTGCCAGCAGCTTAGACAGGGGGCAAGAGACCCAGTACTTC. Its protein product is CASSLDRGQETQYF. The J gene is TRBJ2-5, the V gene TRBV7-2, with 8 nucleotides matching TRBD1. The CDR3 is 14 amino acids. CDR1 and CDR2 from the germline V gene are SGHTA and FQGNSA. With 1 base clipped from V and 2 bases from J, the junction kept 0 bases outside the gene matches.

The chain links TRBV28 to TRBJ1-2; maybe TRBD1 (5 bases). CDR1 and CDR2 (germline): MDHEN, SYDVKM. Trimming shortened V by 2 bases and J by 3 bases, and 13 bases separated the two germline ends. The CDR3 totals 15 residues. The CDR3 DNA reads as TGTGCCAGCAGTTTAGTTCGGGGCAGGGACTATGGCTACACCTTC. This gives the protein CASSLVRGRDYGYTF.

Only a few counts were recorded for this clone. The chain is built from TRBV25-1 and TRBJ2-1; D tentatively reads TRBD1 or TRBD2 (5 bases each). The V and J ends lost 3 bases and 7 bases respectively, with 13 bases between them. The CDR3 contains 14 residues. Germline values: CDR1 MGHDK, CDR2 SYGVNS. CDR3 nucleotides: TGTGCCAGCAGTGAGGTCCAGAGGGGAAATGAGCAGTTCTTC. It yields the protein CASSEVQRGNEQFF.

This sequence joins TRBV27 and TRBJ2-3; 14 bases are a match to TRBD2. The germline CDR1 and CDR2 sequences are MNHEY and SMNVEV (reference sequence). This CDR3 comprises 15 residues. J gave up 4 bases and V 6 bases, and 3 bases lay outside the gene matches. CDR3: CASRRLAGGADTQYF. CDR3 DNA sequence: TGTGCCAGCAGAAGACTAGCGGGGGGGGCAGATACGCAGTATTTT.

The table lists this clone with a count of one. The V gene is TRBV9, the J gene TRBJ1-3; D gene unclear. Per the germline V gene, CDR1 is SGDLS and CDR2 is YYNGEE. Between the trimmed V and J ends, which lost 0 bases and 4 bases, there was a span of 11 bases. There are 15 residues in the CDR3. The CDR3 coding sequence is TGTGCCAGCAGCGTAGCTGCCTGGTCAGGAAACACCATATATTTT. Translating gives CASSVAAWSGNTIYF.

The gene calls are TRBV10-2 and TRBJ1-2; TRBD1 might be the D (6 bases). Trimming cost V 7 bases and J 0 bases, with 12 bases left between them. The CDR3 extends over 14 amino acids. From germline, CDR1 is WSHSY and CDR2 SAAADI. The CDR3 region is CASIDRPSNYGYTF. CDR3 sequence (DNA): TGCGCCAGCATTGACAGGCCGTCTAACTATGGCTACACCTTC.

This chain joins TRBV7-2 and TRBJ2-7; possibly TRBD2 for D (5 bases). V lost 5 bases, J lost 0 bases, and 11 bases lay in between. This CDR3 comprises 14 residues. Germline CDR1 and CDR2: SGHTA and FQGNSA. CDR3 amino acids: CASSVSGTSYEQYF. CDR3 nucleotide sequence: TGTGCCAGCAGCGTTTCGGGAACCTCCTACGAGCAGTACTTC.

This rearrangement joins TRBV28 to TRBJ1-2; D is ambiguous. The germline V gene has CDR1 MDHEN and CDR2 SYDVKM. CDR3 length: 12 amino acids. V was shortened by 5 bases and J by 0 bases, with 4 bases between the two germline ends. In DNA form, the CDR3 reads TGTGCCAGCAGTCTAGCTAACTATGGCTACACCTTC. Amino acids: CASSLANYGYTF.

The genes are TRBV7-2 and TRBJ2-7; no clear D gene. This CDR3 has 17 residues. The V gene's germline CDR1 is SGHTA and CDR2 FQGNSA. V lost 3 bases to trimming and J lost 0 bases, with 18 bases between them. The CDR3 DNA reads TGTGCCAGCAGCTTTCTCCCGCCTGGCCGGAGCTCCTACGAGCAGTACTTC. This codes for CASSFLPPGRSSYEQYF. Full variable domain (rest looked up from reference TRBV7-2 and TRBJ2-7): GAGVSQSPSNKVTEKGKDVELRCDPISGHTALYWYRQSLGQGLEFLIYFQGNSAPDKSGLPSDRFSAERTGGSVSTLTIQRTQQEDSAVYLCASSFLPPGRSSYEQYFGPGTRLTVT.

The sample holds a few counts of this clone. The J gene is TRBJ2-3, the V gene TRBV10-2; TRBD2 aligns across 15 bases. V was pared by 11 bases and J by 2 bases, with 2 bases of the junction left unmatched. The CDR3 has 14 amino acids. CDR1 and CDR2 from the germline V gene are WSHSY and SAAADI. As DNA, the CDR3 is TGCGCCGGGACTAGCGGGGGGTCCACAGATACGCAGTATTTT. Protein sequence: CAGTSGGSTDTQYF.

This clone turned up a few times. The chain links TRBV2 to TRBJ2-3, with D unclear. The CDR3 runs to 13 residues. With 4 bases removed from V and 3 bases from J, the gap between germline ends came to 8 bases. Germline CDR1 and CDR2: SNHLY and FYNNEI. CDR3 sequence: CASSVTQTDTQYF. As DNA, the CDR3 is TGTGCCAGCAGTGTCACACAGACAGATACGCAGTATTTT. The variable domain in full, with the rest retrieved from reference TRBV2 and TRBJ2-3, is EPEVTQTPSHQVTQMGQEVILRCVPISNHLYFYWYRQILGQKVEFLVSFYNNEISEKSEIFDDQFSVERPDGSNFTLKIRSTKLEDSAMYFCASSVTQTDTQYFGPGTRLTVL.

This chain uses TRBV19 with TRBJ2-5, with unresolved D. The V end was cut by 4 bases, the J end by 1 base, with 10 bases between. CDR3 length equals 14 residues. CDR1 and CDR2 from the germline V gene are LNHDA and SQIVND (reference sequence). In DNA form, the CDR3 reads TGTGCCAGTAGTAACAAACGGATCCAAGAGACCCAGTACTTC. Protein product: CASSNKRIQETQYF.

The chain carries TRBV4-2 and TRBJ2-7; 7 bases align to TRBD1. Germline lookup yields CDR1 LGHNA and CDR2 YNFKEQ. The V gene end was trimmed by 2 bases and the J gene end by 1 base; junction bases not matched to a gene: 11. This CDR3 spans 17 amino acids. The CDR3 DNA sequence: TGTGCCAGCAGCCAACGGACAGGTCCCATTCCTTCCTACGAGCAGTACTTC. Translating it yields CASSQRTGPIPSYEQYF.